A single sample gave rise to the 6 T cell receptor beta chains below, sequenced in a study of blood T cells in healthy people across ages. It was with a sample-barcoded 5' primer and a J-beta primer mix that a second PCR of about 7 to 12 cycles was run. TCRdb analysed the 5' RACE reads with MiXCR anew, one entry per CDR3 protein. In the table there are fewer than 2 million distinct CDR3 sequences, about two fifths of which are singletons. The sequenced material came from blood. These receptor sequences come from a human donor in good health.

This chain connects TRBV20-1 to TRBJ2-7, with TRBD1 matching 8 bases. The CDR3 has 14 amino acids. From germline, CDR1 is DFQATT and CDR2 SNEGSKA (reference sequence). V shed 6 bases and J 0 bases; nucleotides not matched to a gene: 7. CDR3 region: CSAPLDRASYEQYF. CDR3 in DNA: TGCAGTGCGCCCTTGGACAGGGCCTCCTACGAGCAGTACTTC.

The V gene is TRBV5-6, the J gene TRBJ2-1; TRBD2 matches at 7 bases. Germline V gives CDR1 SGHDT, CDR2 YYEEEE. With V trimmed by 4 bases and J by 9 bases, 13 bases remained unmatched. The CDR3 runs 15 residues. The CDR3 region has the DNA TGTGCCAGCAGCGGAACCCGTGAGGGGAGGGGTGAGCAGTTCTTC. Translated: CASSGTREGRGEQFF. Based on the CDR3 plus reference TRBV5-6 and TRBJ2-1, the full variable domain is DAGVTQSPTHLIKTRGQQVTLRCSPKSGHDTVSWYQQALGQGPQFIFQYYEEEERQRGNFPDRFSGHQFPNYSSELNVNALLLGDSALYLCASSGTREGRGEQFFGPGTRLTVL.

The chain joins TRBV10-3 to TRBJ2-7; D could derive from TRBD1 or TRBD2 (5 bases each). In germline, CDR1 is ENHRY, CDR2 SYGVKD. The CDR3 is 14 residues long. Trimming left V 3 bases short and J 2 bases short, with 11 bases between. CDR3 loop: CAISESGPAYEQYF. The CDR3, as DNA: TGTGCCATCAGTGAATCGGGACCAGCCTACGAGCAGTACTTC.

The table lists this clonotype with many counts. The genes are TRBV7-2 and TRBJ1-2; TRBD1 is a possible D gene (6 bases). V was pared by 2 bases and J by 8 bases, with 12 bases between. Germline CDR1 and CDR2: SGHTA and FQGNSA. This CDR3 region has 13 residues. CDR3 sequence: CASSLRAGEGYTF. The CDR3 DNA sequence: TGTGCCAGCAGCTTAAGGGCAGGGGAAGGCTACACCTTC. The entire variable domain, with the rest obtained from reference TRBV7-2 and TRBJ1-2, is as follows: GAGVSQSPSNKVTEKGKDVELRCDPISGHTALYWYRQSLGQGLEFLIYFQGNSAPDKSGLPSDRFSAERTGGSVSTLTIQRTQQEDSAVYLCASSLRAGEGYTFGSGTRLTVV.

This clonotype was seen a handful of times. This chain joins TRBV10-2 and TRBJ2-1, with D possibly TRBD1 on 6 matching bases. The CDR3 has 14 residues. Per the germline V gene, CDR1 is WSHSY and CDR2 is SAAADI. Trimming took 10 bases from V and 2 from J, leaving 15 bases between them. The CDR3 nucleotides are TGCGCCACCAGGGACACGGGAACCTACAATGAGCAGTTCTTC. This gives the protein CATRDTGTYNEQFF.

This clonotype was counted a single time. The gene calls are TRBV6-2 or TRBV6-3 and TRBJ2-1; D is unresolved. This CDR3 has 14 residues. Trimming removed 6 bases from V and 3 bases from J, with 12 bases in between. CDR1 MNHEY and CDR2 SVGEGT come from the germline V gene. CDR3 residues: CASSHPNNYNEQFF. The CDR3 nucleotides read TGTGCCAGCAGCCATCCCAACAACTACAATGAGCAGTTCTTC.